This T cell receptor beta chain was profiled in a study of shared clonotypes between healthy human individuals. Deep was the level used in running the assay. Around 220 ng DNA, tens of thousands of T cell genomes, went into each sorted-subset replicate PCR. Repertoires were generated with immunoSEQ multiplex PCR, while TCRdb's copy carries only in-frame clones and drops some. The data show under 850,000 clones, with 72% seen just once and about 1.8% held by the top ten. In its sample, this clone was seen a few times. In germline, CDR1 is SGHTA, CDR2 FQGTGA. CDR3 length: 16 amino acids. The ends lost 4 bases at V and 4 bases at J; junction bases unmatched: 8.

The sequenced material came from memory CD4+ T cells sorted from blood. Subset of the sample: CD45RA-negative fraction. This chain links TRBV7-3 with TRBJ1-5, with 9 nucleotides matching TRBD1. This TCR came from a woman in her 30s in good health. The CDR3 loop is CASSSLGQGHNQPQHF. The DNA of the CDR3 is TGTGCCAGCAGCTCCTTGGGACAGGGACATAATCAGCCCCAGCATTTT.